A single sample gave rise to the 10 T cell receptor beta chains below, sequenced in a study of blood T cell repertoires in COVID-19. The assay was immunoSEQ multiplex PCR, and TCRdb's table has in-frame clones only and misses some. The sample lists about 100,000 clones; approximately 81% were seen once. Source material: peripheral blood. The receptor set was obtained from a human donor in a cohort sampled during active COVID-19.

The gene calls are TRBV5-4 and TRBJ2-7; possible D gene TRBD1, 6 bases. This CDR3 has 15 amino acids. Germline CDR1 is SGHNT and CDR2 is YYREEE (reference sequence). Trimming left V 4 bases short and J 4 bases short, with 18 bases between. The chain's CDR3 is CASSPAPGTKYEQYF. The DNA for the CDR3 is TGTGCCAGCAGCCCCGCCCCCGGGACAAAGTACGAGCAGTACTTC.

The CDR3 DNA follows: TGTGCCAGCAGTTACATTAGCGGGGGGGTGGATACGCAGTATTTT. It codes for CASSYISGGVDTQYF. The rearrangement links TRBV6-6 to TRBJ2-3; 11 nucleotides agree with TRBD2. V shed 2 bases, J shed 6 bases, and the junction held 4 bases outside the gene matches. The CDR3 covers 15 residues. CDR1 and CDR2 (germline): MNHNY, SVGAGI (reference sequence).

This chain joins TRBV5-1 and TRBJ2-1; no clear D. This CDR3 has 14 residues. Trimming removed 1 base at V and 3 bases at J, with 8 bases between. Looked up from germline, CDR1 is SGHRS and CDR2 is YFSETQ. The chain's CDR3 is CASSLSGIYNEQFF. For the CDR3, the DNA is TGCGCCAGCAGCTTGTCAGGAATCTACAATGAGCAGTTCTTC.

CDR3 loop: CASSLVSYEQYF. For the CDR3, the DNA is TGTGCCAGCAGCCTCGTCTCCTACGAGCAGTACTTC. J is TRBJ2-7 and V is TRBV7-9; D is undetermined. Germline lookup yields CDR1 SEHNR and CDR2 FQNEAQ (reference sequence). The V gene lost 5 bases and the J gene lost 0 bases, with 5 bases spanning the gap. The CDR3 is 12 amino acids.

The V call is TRBV5-6, the J call TRBJ2-6, with a possible D match to TRBD2 (5 bases). V shed 6 bases and J shed 2 bases, with 9 bases lying between them. This CDR3 contains 14 residues. Germline assignment: CDR1 SGHDT and CDR2 YYEEEE. In nucleotides, the CDR3 is TGTGCCAGCAACACGCGGGCTGGGGCCAACGTCCTGACTTTC. Protein product: CASNTRAGANVLTF.

J is TRBJ2-7 and V is TRBV7-2, with TRBD1 as a possible D gene (6 bases). Trimming removed 3 bases from V and 4 bases from J, with 10 bases in between. Germline CDR1 reads SGHTA; CDR2 reads FQGNSA. The CDR3 has 13 amino acids. The CDR3 sequence is CASSFGDIYEQYF. CDR3 sequence (DNA): TGTGCCAGCAGCTTTGGGGACATTTACGAGCAGTACTTC.

This clone was detected only a few times. The V call is TRBV11-3, the J call TRBJ2-7, with D perhaps TRBD2 (7 bases). Germline V CDR1 and CDR2: SGHNT, YENEEA. V gave up 2 bases and J gave up 3 bases, with 11 bases separating them. CDR3 length equals 14 residues. CDR3: CASSLNGGLYEQYF. The CDR3 DNA is TGTGCCAGCAGCTTAAACGGGGGGCTCTACGAGCAGTACTTC.

The chain recombines TRBV5-4 with TRBJ2-3, with 8 nucleotides matching TRBD2. CDR1 and CDR2 from the germline V gene are SGHNT and YYREEE (reference sequence). Unmatched junction bases numbered 4, after V lost 4 bases and J lost 0 bases. The CDR3 totals 15 residues. CDR3 loop: CASSRGGGSTDTQYF. CDR3 sequence (DNA): TGTGCCAGCAGCCGGGGGGGAGGTAGCACAGATACGCAGTATTTT.

The genes are TRBV4-1 and TRBJ1-2, with a tentative D call TRBD1 (6 bases). Trimming stripped 3 bases from V and 3 bases from J, with 11 bases between. CDR3 length: 14 residues. The germline V gene has CDR1 MGHRA and CDR2 YSYEKL. In nucleotides, the CDR3 is TGCGCCAGCAGCCATCCAGGGGTTGACTATGGCTACACCTTC. This gives the protein CASSHPGVDYGYTF.

This clone appeared many times. J is TRBJ2-3 and V is TRBV9, with D possibly TRBD2 on 6 matching bases. The CDR3 sequence is 16 residues long. Deletions cut 0 bases from V and 7 bases from J, with 18 bases between. Germline assignment: CDR1 SGDLS and CDR2 YYNGEE. CDR3 amino acids: CASSVDVGGVAYTQYF. As DNA, the CDR3 is TGTGCCAGCAGCGTAGACGTGGGAGGAGTGGCTTATACGCAGTATTTT.